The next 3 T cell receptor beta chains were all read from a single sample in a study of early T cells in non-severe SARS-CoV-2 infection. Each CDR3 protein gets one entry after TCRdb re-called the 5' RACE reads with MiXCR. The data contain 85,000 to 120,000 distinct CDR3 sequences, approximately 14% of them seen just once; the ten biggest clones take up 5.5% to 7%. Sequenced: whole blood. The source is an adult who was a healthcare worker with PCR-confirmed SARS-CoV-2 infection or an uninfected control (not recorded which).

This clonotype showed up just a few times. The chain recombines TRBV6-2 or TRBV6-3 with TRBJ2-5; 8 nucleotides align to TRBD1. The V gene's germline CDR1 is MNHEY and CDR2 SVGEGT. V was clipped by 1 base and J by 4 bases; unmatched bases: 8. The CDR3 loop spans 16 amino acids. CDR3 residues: CASSYWGQGARETQYF. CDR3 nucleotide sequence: TGTGCCAGCAGTTACTGGGGCCAGGGGGCTCGAGAGACCCAGTACTTC.

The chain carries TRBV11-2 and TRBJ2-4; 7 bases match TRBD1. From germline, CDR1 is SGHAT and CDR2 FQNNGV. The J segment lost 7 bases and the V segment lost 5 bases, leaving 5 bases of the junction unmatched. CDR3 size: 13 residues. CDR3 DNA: TGTGCCAGCAGCCCCTCCAGGGGGAACATTCAGTACTTC. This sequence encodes CASSPSRGNIQYF.

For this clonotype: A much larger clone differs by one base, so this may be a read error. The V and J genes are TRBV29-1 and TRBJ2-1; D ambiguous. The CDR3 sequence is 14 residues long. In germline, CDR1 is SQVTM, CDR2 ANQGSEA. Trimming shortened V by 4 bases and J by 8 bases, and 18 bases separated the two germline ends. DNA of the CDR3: TGCAGCGTTGCGACGGGTCACCAGGCGTATGAGCAGTTCTTC. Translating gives CSVATGHQAYEQFF.